Following are 21 T cell receptor beta chains from one sample sequenced in a study of T cells in women clearing cervical HPV infection. Some clones are missing from TCRdb's copy, which holds only in-frame ones; the method was immunoSEQ multiplex PCR. The sample includes 15,000 to 20,000 clones. Source material: blood buffy coat. Every receptor here comes from a woman between 18 and 70 years old with a cervical HPV16 infection that either progressed to CIN3+ or cleared (not recorded which).

Concerning this clone: The CDR3 is cut off 3 residues early in the read; its end comes from the germline J gene. J is TRBJ1-2 and V is TRBV6-2 or TRBV6-3; the D is unclear. This CDR3 is 16 amino acids long. CDR1 and CDR2 from the germline V gene are MNHEY and SVGEGT. The sequenced CDR3 bases are TGTGCCAGCAGTTACATCGGAACATTGCTAGCAGACGAC. It codes for CASSYIGTLLADD. The whole CDR3 protein reads CASSYIGTLLADDYTF.

This clone counts as medium-sized by frequency. The missing CDR3 end, 3 residues past where the read stops, is filled in from the germline J gene. V usage is TRBV20-1 and J usage is TRBJ2-2; 8 bases are a match to TRBD2. This CDR3 comprises 19 residues. V was pared by 0 bases and J by 0 bases, with 12 bases of the junction left unmatched. Germline assignment: CDR1 DFQATT and CDR2 SNEGSKA (reference sequence). The CDR3 spells CSARDVTRRAGANTGELFF. The sequenced CDR3 bases are TGCAGTGCTAGAGATGTAACCCGAAGAGCGGGAGCGAACACCGGGGAG.

Notes on this clone: The read ends 3 residues before the CDR3 terminus; that terminus is restored from the germline J gene. This chain connects TRBV5-6 to TRBJ1-2; D is unclear. CDR3 length: 14 amino acids. Trimming pared 0 bases from V and 6 bases from J, leaving 12 bases between. The germline V gene has CDR1 SGHDT and CDR2 YYEEEE. The CDR3 loop reads CASSLGLLAHGYTF. CDR3 DNA (partial): TGTGCCAGCAGCTTGGGTCTCTTAGCTCATGGC.

Of note for this clone: The CDR3 goes on 3 residues after the read ends, and that part is filled in from the germline J gene. The chain links TRBV30 to TRBJ2-5; TRBD2 aligns across 10 bases. In germline, CDR1 is GTSNPN, CDR2 SVGIG (reference sequence). Germline trimming cut 4 bases from V and 7 bases from J; bases unmatched to any gene: 15. This CDR3 comprises 16 residues. The sequenced CDR3 bases are TGTGCCTGGAAGGGGGACCCGGGACTAGCGAGGGGGACC. It specifies CAWKGDPGLARGT. The full CDR3 protein reads CAWKGDPGLARGTQYF.

Details on this clone: The sequenced fragment ends 3 residues before the CDR3 boundary, so the rest is inferred from the germline J gene. This rearrangement joins TRBV19 to TRBJ1-2, with 10 bases matching TRBD1. CDR3 size: 12 residues. The V gene's germline CDR1 is LNHDA and CDR2 SQIVND (reference sequence). CDR3 bases read: TGTGCCAGTACCCGGGACAGGGGCGAC. It translates to CASTRDRGD. The CDR3 as a whole reads CASTRDRGDYTF.

About this clone: The missing CDR3 end, 3 residues past where the read stops, is filled in from the germline J gene. The J gene is TRBJ2-7, the V gene TRBV6-1; possible D gene TRBD2, 7 bases. CDR1 and CDR2 from the germline V gene are MNHNS and SASEGT. The length of the CDR3 is 14 residues. V was pared by 3 bases and J by 5 bases, with 14 bases between. CDR3 bases read: TGTGCCAGCAGTGACGCGGGGGCGGGGGACGAG. Its translation is CASSDAGAGDE. In full, the CDR3 reads CASSDAGAGDEQYF.

Of note for this clone: Read sequence stops 3 residues before the CDR3 end, and the germline J gene provides the missing end. The rearrangement uses TRBV13 and TRBJ2-1; 9 bases align to TRBD2. J was trimmed by 4 bases and V by 6 bases; bases with no gene match: 4. The CDR3 spans 14 residues. Germline CDR1 PRHDT, CDR2 FYEKMQ (reference sequence). CDR3 in amino acids: CASSPGLAYNEQFF. The sequenced CDR3 bases are TGTGCCAGCAGTCCCGGACTAGCGTACAATGAG.

Concerning this clone: The read gets to within 3 residues of the CDR3 end, and the germline J gene fills in the rest. The chain is built from TRBV30 and TRBJ2-7; 9 nucleotides align to TRBD2. This CDR3 is 17 amino acids long. Germline V CDR1 and CDR2: GTSNPN, SVGIG (reference sequence). With 4 bases clipped from V and 0 bases from J, the junction kept 13 bases outside the gene matches. The CDR3 loop reads CAWNSSGTFPLSYEQYF. The sequenced part of the CDR3 DNA is TGTGCCTGGAATTCTAGCGGGACTTTTCCCCTCTCCTACGAG.

Here the CDR3 reads CSARIAGGLSTDTQYF. Incomplete CDR3 DNA: TGCAGTGCCAGGATAGCGGGGGGCCTTAGCACAGATACC. This chain connects TRBV20-1 to TRBJ2-5, with 10 bases identical to TRBD2. The read ends 3 residues early relative to the CDR3; the germline J gene fills the gap. The length of the CDR3 is 16 residues. Germline values: CDR1 DFQATT, CDR2 SNEGSKA (reference sequence).

Regarding this clone: Coverage ceases 3 residues before the CDR3 finishes, and the germline J gene fills in the end. The chain has TRBV18 and TRBJ1-1; 7 bases align to TRBD1. This CDR3 is built from 15 residues. Unmatched junction bases numbered 9, after V lost 3 bases and J lost 5 bases. Germline-derived CDR1 and CDR2 are KGHSH and LQKENI. The CDR3 bases that were read are TGTGCCAGCTCACCCTGGCAGGGACAGAATACTGAA. It translates to CASSPWQGQNTE. The CDR3, in full, reads CASSPWQGQNTEAFF.

Turning to this clone: The read terminates 3 residues ahead of where the CDR3 ends, so the germline J gene completes it. This chain links TRBV9 with TRBJ1-1; TRBD1 might be the D (6 bases). The CDR3 is 12 amino acids. In germline, CDR1 is SGDLS, CDR2 YYNGEE. Trimming removed 7 bases at V and 4 bases at J, with 11 bases between. CDR3 sequence: CASGKGVTEAFF. The CDR3 DNA, read in part, is TGTGCCAGCGGGAAGGGGGTCACTGAA.

Concerning this clone itself: The sequenced fragment ends 3 residues before the CDR3 boundary, so the rest is inferred from the germline J gene. The rearrangement links TRBV5-4 to TRBJ2-1; 7 bases align to TRBD1. Germline values: CDR1 SGHNT, CDR2 YYREEE (reference sequence). This CDR3 is built from 15 residues. The ends lost 4 bases at V and 6 bases at J; junction bases unmatched: 10. CDR3 DNA (partial): TGTGCCAGCAGCCCCAGGGGGACAGAAACCAATGAG. It specifies CASSPRGTETNE. In full, the CDR3 reads CASSPRGTETNEQFF.

Notes on this clone: The CDR3 end falls 3 residues outside the read, so it is completed with the germline J gene. The chain couples TRBV13 to TRBJ1-5, with D unclear. This CDR3 spans 12 amino acids. CDR1 PRHDT and CDR2 FYEKMQ come from the germline V gene (reference sequence). Trimming removed 2 bases from V and 6 bases from J, with 5 bases in between. CDR3 in amino acids: CASSLRGQPQHF. The part of the CDR3 DNA that was read is TGTGCCAGCAGCTTACGGGGTCAGCCC. The full variable domain, rest sourced from reference TRBV13 and TRBJ1-5, is AAGVIQSPRHLIKEKRETATLKCYPIPRHDTVYWYQQGPGQDPQFLISFYEKMQSDKGSIPDRFSAQQFSDYHSELNMSSLELGDSALYFCASSLRGQPQHFGDGTRLSIL.

Details on this clone: Coverage ceases 3 residues before the CDR3 finishes, and the germline J gene fills in the end. The J gene is TRBJ2-3, the V gene TRBV6-2 or TRBV6-3; 9 bases match TRBD1. Trimming took 0 bases from V and 4 from J; bases not matched to a gene: 5. Germline CDR1 MNHEY, CDR2 SVGEGT. This CDR3 region has 16 residues. CDR3 in amino acids: CASSYSRGQGADTQYF. CDR3 DNA, as far as it was read: TGTGCCAGCAGTTACTCGAGGGGACAGGGAGCAGATACG.

Comment on this clone: The read terminates 3 residues before the CDR3 end, so the remaining end is supplied by the germline J gene. The rearrangement uses TRBV10-3 and TRBJ2-2; TRBD1 aligns across 10 bases. The CDR3 covers 17 residues. Per germline, CDR1 ENHRY and CDR2 SYGVKD. CDR3 protein: CAIGGQGESSYNSPLFF. Incomplete CDR3 DNA: TGTGCCATCGGAGGACAGGGGGAGAGCTCCTATAATTCACCG.

In the case of this clone: With the read ending 3 residues before the CDR3 end, the germline J gene is used to fill in that end. The chain is built from TRBV19 and TRBJ1-1; 8 bases line up with TRBD1. Germline loops: CDR1 LNHDA, CDR2 SQIVND (reference sequence). The V segment lost 6 bases and the J segment 3 bases; nucleotides outside the gene matches: 12. The CDR3 contains 16 residues. The covered CDR3 bases are TGTGCCAGTAGCGCCCGACCGACAGGGGCTTACACTGAA. It specifies CASSARPTGAYTE. The entire CDR3 sequence reads CASSARPTGAYTEAFF. The variable domain in full, with the rest retrieved from reference TRBV19 and TRBJ1-1, is DGGITQSPKYLFRKEGQNVTLSCEQNLNHDAMYWYRQDPGQGLRLIYYSQIVNDFQKGDIAEGYSVSREKKESFPLTVTSAQKNPTAFYLCASSARPTGAYTEAFFGQGTRLTVV.

As to this clone: The observed sequence ends 3 residues before the CDR3 terminus, with the missing tail filled in from the germline J gene. The same CDR3 also results from other DNA sequences found in this sample. This chain joins TRBV19 and TRBJ1-2; possibly TRBD1 for D (6 bases). The germline V and J ends were trimmed by 6 bases and 2 bases, with 10 bases remaining between them. CDR3 length equals 13 residues. Germline lookup yields CDR1 LNHDA and CDR2 SQIVND (reference sequence). The CDR3 protein is CASRQDRNYGYTF. The covered CDR3 bases are TGTGCCAGTAGGCAGGACAGAAACTATGGC.

Points on this clone: The missing CDR3 end, 3 residues past where the read stops, is filled in from the germline J gene. This sequence joins TRBV20-1 and TRBJ2-1; D is possibly TRBD2 (5 bases). The CDR3 loop spans 12 amino acids. Germline V gene lookup returns CDR1 DFQATT and CDR2 SNEGSKA (reference sequence). V lost 5 bases to trimming and J lost 5 bases, with 10 bases between them. The CDR3 DNA, read in part, is TGCAGTGCTCCGGGGTGGGACAATGAG. Translating it yields CSAPGWDNE. The full CDR3 sequence reads CSAPGWDNEQFF.

Note on this clone: The read ends 3 residues early relative to the CDR3; the germline J gene fills the gap. The rearrangement links TRBV6-4 to TRBJ2-3; TRBD2 might be the D (6 bases). CDR3 size: 16 residues. CDR1 and CDR2 (germline): MRHNA, SNTAGT. Trimming removed 4 bases from V and 4 bases from J, with 18 bases in between. CDR3 DNA (partial): TGTGCCAGCAGTGTACCCTACCGGGAGCGGTCAGATACG. Protein: CASSVPYRERSDT. The whole CDR3 is CASSVPYRERSDTQYF.

About this clone: The read stops 3 residues short of the end of the CDR3; the missing end is completed from the germline J gene. The chain is built from TRBV6-2 or TRBV6-3 and TRBJ2-7; TRBD1 matches at 7 bases. The CDR3 covers 13 residues. Looked up from germline, CDR1 is MNHEY and CDR2 is SVGEGT. V shed 6 bases, J shed 4 bases, and the junction held 6 bases outside the gene matches. The CDR3 bases that were read are TGTGCCAGCAGGACTACGGACAGGTACGAG. This sequence encodes CASRTTDRYE. The full CDR3 protein is CASRTTDRYEQYF.

Incomplete CDR3 DNA: TGTGCCAGCAGCTTGGTCCGGGACATGGGCGAG. This codes for CASSLVRDMGE. From start to end, the CDR3 is CASSLVRDMGEQYF. The rearrangement joins TRBV7-2 to TRBJ2-7, with D possibly being TRBD1 (6 bases). The sequence runs out 3 residues before the end of the CDR3; the remainder is reconstructed from the germline J gene. This CDR3 comprises 14 residues. V lost 3 bases and J lost 6, with 15 bases in between. The germline gives CDR1 SGHTA, CDR2 FQGNSA. Supplemented by reference TRBV7-2 and TRBJ2-7, the full variable domain reads GAGVSQSPSNKVTEKGKDVELRCDPISGHTALYWYRQSLGQGLEFLIYFQGNSAPDKSGLPSDRFSAERTGGSVSTLTIQRTQQEDSAVYLCASSLVRDMGEQYFGPGTRLTVT.